Listed below are T cell receptor beta chains from one sample, sequenced in a study of T cell repertoires in cytomegalovirus infection. Which antigens these TCRs recognize remains unknown. In TCRdb, the reads were re-called with MiXCR into one record per CDR3 protein. The repertoire holds about 500,000 distinct CDR3 sequences, with 30% to 35% as singletons. This material consisted of cultured PBMCs, taken from culture after CMV antigen stimulation. The receptor source for this set is a human donor in good health (CMV status not recorded). Some clones in this sample may be carry-over from other donors' samples. The CDR3 runs from the conserved cysteine through the conserved F or W. A D gene is named only where the DNA matches it firmly. The size of a clone is reported for some rows only, either as once, few or many, or as a class for expanded clones.

>TRBV19|.|TRBJ2-7|.
CASSIEGRPYEQYF
TGTGCCAGTAGTATAGAGGGCAGACCCTACGAGCAGTACTTC
>TRBV7-2|few|TRBJ2-1|TRBD2
CASLPGGLAENNEQFF
TGTGCCAGCCTCCCGGGCGGACTAGCGGAAAACAATGAGCAGTTCTTC
>TRBV12-3/TRBV12-4|.|TRBJ2-5|.
CASTEGIQETQYF
TGTGCCAGCACCGAAGGGATACAAGAGACCCAGTACTTC
>TRBV12-3/TRBV12-4|few|TRBJ2-1|.
CASSLRVAANGNEQFF
TGTGCCAGCAGTTTAAGGGTCGCGGCCAATGGCAATGAGCAGTTCTTC
>TRBV28|.|TRBJ2-1|TRBD2
CASSGLAGDEQFF
TGTGCCAGCAGTGGGCTAGCGGGAGATGAGCAGTTCTTC
>TRBV7-9|few|TRBJ2-7|TRBD2
CASSLKLAGGPYEQYF
TGTGCCAGCAGCCTGAAACTAGCGGGAGGGCCGTACGAGCAGTACTTC
>TRBV29-1|few|TRBJ1-1|TRBD1
CSVAPVTGGTEAFF
TGCAGCGTCGCGCCGGTTACAGGGGGCACTGAAGCTTTCTTT
>TRBV6-1|.|TRBJ1-2|.
CASLNVAGTEGYTF
TGTGCCAGCTTGAATGTGGCAGGGACGGAGGGCTACACCTTC
>TRBV7-2|.|TRBJ2-1|.
CASSFSPGGSYNEQFF
TGTGCCAGCAGCTTTTCACCAGGGGGGTCCTACAATGAGCAGTTCTTC
>TRBV5-4|.|TRBJ2-5|TRBD1
CASTSIGQGAGETQYF
TGTGCCAGCACCTCTATTGGTCAGGGGGCAGGGGAGACCCAGTACTTC
>TRBV6-2/TRBV6-3|.|TRBJ2-4|.
CASRLDGAKNIQYF
TGTGCCAGCAGGCTCGACGGAGCCAAAAACATTCAGTACTTC
>TRBV27|few|TRBJ2-1|TRBD1
CASSTGTAGNEQFF
TGTGCCAGCAGTACCGGGACAGCCGGCAATGAGCAGTTCTTC